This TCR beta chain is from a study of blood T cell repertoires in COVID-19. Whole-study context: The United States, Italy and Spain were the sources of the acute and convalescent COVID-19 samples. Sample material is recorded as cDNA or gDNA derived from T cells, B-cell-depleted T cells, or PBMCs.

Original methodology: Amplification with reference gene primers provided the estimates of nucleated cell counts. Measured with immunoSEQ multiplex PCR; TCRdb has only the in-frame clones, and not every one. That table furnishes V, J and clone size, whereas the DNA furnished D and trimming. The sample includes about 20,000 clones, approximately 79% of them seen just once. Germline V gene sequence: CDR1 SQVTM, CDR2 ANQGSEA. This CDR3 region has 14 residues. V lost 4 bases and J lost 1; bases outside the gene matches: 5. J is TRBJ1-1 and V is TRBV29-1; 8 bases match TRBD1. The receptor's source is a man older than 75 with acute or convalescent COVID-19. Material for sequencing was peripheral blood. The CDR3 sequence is CSVVQGAGNTEAFF. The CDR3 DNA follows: TGCAGCGTTGTTCAGGGGGCGGGGAACACTGAAGCTTTCTTT.